The 5 T cell receptor beta chains below come from one sample, sequenced in a study of PD-1 blockade in classical Hodgkin lymphoma. The time point denotes: newly diagnosed, previously untreated cHL patient sample. Repertoires were generated with immunoSEQ multiplex PCR, while TCRdb's copy carries only in-frame clones and drops some. The repertoire holds about 46,000 clones, with roughly 88% as singletons. Material: peripheral blood mononuclear cells (PBMCs). Source of these receptors: a human donor with classical Hodgkin lymphoma.

Only a few counts were recorded for this clone. The J gene is TRBJ1-5, the V gene TRBV5-1; D may be TRBD1 (6 bases). This CDR3 has 14 amino acids. CDR1 is SGHRS, CDR2 YFSETQ, per germline. The V gene lost 5 bases and the J gene lost 3 bases, with 12 bases spanning the gap. In nucleotides, the CDR3 is TGCGCCAGCAGTAGTGGACAGAACAATCAGCCCCAGCATTTT. This sequence encodes CASSSGQNNQPQHF.

The chain combines TRBV29-1 with TRBJ2-1, with 13 bases identical to TRBD2. The V segment lost 6 bases and the J segment 6 bases; nucleotides outside the gene matches: 17. The CDR3 spans 18 residues. Germline lookup yields CDR1 SQVTM and CDR2 ANQGSEA. CDR3 region: CSVSLLAGGSNYFNEQFF. Written as DNA, the CDR3 is TGCAGCGTGAGCCTACTAGCGGGAGGGAGTAATTATTTCAATGAGCAGTTCTTC.

The chain is built from TRBV5-1 and TRBJ1-4; D gene unclear. Trimming left V 0 bases short and J 7 bases short, with 16 bases between. Germline CDR1 SGHRS, CDR2 YFSETQ. CDR3 length: 16 residues. The CDR3 loop is CASSLGLAGGFEKLFF. CDR3 in DNA: TGCGCCAGCAGCTTGGGGCTAGCGGGAGGTTTTGAAAAACTGTTTTTT.

This clone is categorized as medium-sized (0.01 to 0.1%). The chain uses TRBV6-4 and TRBJ2-6; 9 bases match TRBD2. Germline CDR1 and CDR2: MRHNA and SNTAGT. This CDR3 comprises 17 residues. V was pared by 0 bases and J by 0 bases, with 0 bases of the junction left unmatched. The CDR3 is CASSDSTSGSGANVLTF. Written as DNA, the CDR3 is TGTGCCAGCAGTGACTCGACTAGCGGCTCTGGGGCCAACGTCCTGACTTTC.

This CDR3 reads CASSSLAGEEGRETQYF. CDR3 coding DNA: TGTGCCAGCAGCTCCCTAGCGGGAGAAGAGGGGAGAGAGACCCAGTACTTC. The chain joins TRBV7-9 to TRBJ2-5, with 10 nucleotides matching TRBD2. The CDR3 extends over 17 amino acids. The V gene end was trimmed by 4 bases and the J gene end by 4 bases; junction bases not matched to a gene: 12. The germline gives CDR1 SEHNR, CDR2 FQNEAQ (reference sequence).